Given below is one TCR beta chain in context. Profiling relied on immunoSEQ multiplex PCR, and the TCRdb table lists in-frame clones only, not all of them. Of about 39,000 clones in the sample, more than 70% were seen once. V was trimmed by 1 base and J by 3 bases, leaving 10 bases between them. This CDR3 is 16 amino acids long. The V gene's germline CDR1 is SGHTA and CDR2 FQGNSA. This sample was included in a study of radiotherapy plus CTLA-4 blockade in lung cancer. V gene TRBV7-2 combines with J gene TRBJ2-6, with D hard to call. The specimen was peripheral blood, collected from a patient treated with radiotherapy plus ipilimumab. The clonotype comes from a human donor with non-small cell lung cancer that progressed on radiotherapy plus ipilimumab. The CDR3 DNA reads TGTGCCAGCAGCTTAGGGGCCGTGTATGGGGCCAACGTCCTGACTTTC. It is translated as CASSLGAVYGANVLTF.